The next 21 T cell receptor beta chains were all read from a single sample in a study of early T cells in non-severe SARS-CoV-2 infection. MiXCR was run by TCRdb on the 5' RACE reads, yielding one entry per CDR3 protein. The data show 45,000 to 70,000 distinct CDR3 sequences, approximately 6.7% seen once. Specimen: whole blood. Receptors were obtained from an adult who was a healthcare worker with PCR-confirmed SARS-CoV-2 infection or an uninfected control (not recorded which).

This clonotype was seen ten or more times. This sequence joins TRBV20-1 and TRBJ1-2, with 7 bases matching TRBD1. Unmatched junction bases numbered 12, after V lost 5 bases and J lost 6 bases. CDR1 is DFQATT, CDR2 SNEGSKA, per germline (reference sequence). The CDR3 spans 14 residues. The DNA for the CDR3 is TGCAGTGCTCCGACGACGACAGGGAGGGATGGCTACACCTTC. It specifies CSAPTTTGRDGYTF.

There are many counts of this clonotype. The genes are TRBV20-1 and TRBJ1-5, with D hard to call. This CDR3 is 11 amino acids long. V lost 6 bases, J lost 9 bases, and 12 bases lay in between. CDR1 is DFQATT and CDR2 is SNEGSKA in the germline V gene (reference sequence). CDR3 sequence reads: CSAGSSRPQHF. The CDR3 region has the DNA TGCAGTGCCGGGTCCTCGAGGCCCCAGCATTTT.

The chain joins TRBV4-3 to TRBJ2-5; possible D gene TRBD2, 5 bases. The CDR3 is 16 amino acids. The germline V gene has CDR1 LGHNA and CDR2 YSLEER. V was clipped by 1 base and J by 5 bases, with 17 bases between them. CDR3 region: CASSQGPGNRAETQYF. CDR3 nucleotide sequence: TGCGCCAGCAGCCAAGGGCCGGGAAACCGGGCGGAGACCCAGTACTTC.

The V call is TRBV20-1, the J call TRBJ2-3; 13 positions agree with TRBD2. Germline-derived CDR1 and CDR2 are DFQATT and SNEGSKA (reference sequence). Trimming took 5 bases from V and 3 from J; bases not matched to a gene: 2. The length of the CDR3 is 14 residues. In DNA form, the CDR3 reads TGCAGTGCTCGGACTAGCGGGGGTACAGATACGCAGTATTTT. Translation: CSARTSGGTDTQYF.

As concerns this clonotype: A much larger clone lies a single base off, so this may be a read error. This likely comes from a read error, as the CDR3 has no conserved phenylalanine or tryptophan at its end. V and J are TRBV4-3 and TRBJ2-7; D is undetermined. V was cut by 3 bases and J by 2 bases, with 11 bases left in between. The CDR3 totals 14 residues. CDR1 and CDR2 from the germline V gene are LGHNA and YSLEER. DNA of the CDR3: TGCGCCAGCAGCCATTCGGACGCCACCTACGAGCAGTACTCC. It codes for CASSHSDATYEQYS.

Ten or more counts support this clonotype. The chain links TRBV29-1 to TRBJ1-1; D is possibly TRBD1 (5 bases). This CDR3 region has 12 residues. The germline CDR1 and CDR2 sequences are SQVTM and ANQGSEA. V lost 7 bases and J lost 2, with 11 bases in between. The DNA of the CDR3 is TGCAGCGCCCCCGACAGTAACACTGAAGCTTTCTTT. Translating gives CSAPDSNTEAFF.

This clonotype was counted many times. The V call is TRBV7-9, the J call TRBJ2-1; TRBD2 matches 8 bases. Germline CDR1 reads SEHNR; CDR2 reads FQNEAQ (reference sequence). Trimming removed 2 bases from V and 6 bases from J; junction bases left unmatched: 12. The CDR3 contains 17 residues. CDR3 bases: TGTGCCAGCAGCTTATCTAGAGGGACTAGTTCCGGCAATGAGCAGTTCTTC. Protein: CASSLSRGTSSGNEQFF.

This sequence joins TRBV24-1 and TRBJ1-5, with D possibly matching TRBD1 (5 bases). Germline lookup yields CDR1 KGHDR and CDR2 SFDVKD. With 6 bases removed from V and 1 base from J, the gap between germline ends came to 12 bases. CDR3 size: 15 residues. The CDR3 loop reads CATSYGGTSNQPQHF. Written as DNA, the CDR3 is TGTGCCACCAGTTACGGGGGAACCAGCAATCAGCCCCAGCATTTT.

This clonotype was detected many times. The chain couples TRBV21-1 to TRBJ2-1; the tabulated D call, TRBD1, remains unverified against the DNA. TRBV21-1 is a recognized pseudogene. This CDR3 comprises 17 residues. The DNA for the CDR3 is TGTGCCAGCAGCAATTATCCGCCGGGACAGGCTTGGAATGAGCAGTTCTTC. Protein product: CASSNYPPGQAWNEQFF.

This clonotype has at least ten counts. V gene TRBV6-5 combines with J gene TRBJ1-5, with D unclear. V lost 6 bases to trimming and J lost 3 bases, with 9 bases between them. This CDR3 has 13 residues. Germline values: CDR1 MNHEY, CDR2 SVGAGI. CDR3 region: CASRRTDNQPQHF. DNA for the CDR3: TGTGCCAGCAGGCGAACAGACAATCAGCCCCAGCATTTT.

This clonotype was observed at least ten times. This rearrangement joins TRBV6-2 or TRBV6-3 to TRBJ1-5, with a possible D match to TRBD1 (5 bases). Germline V gene sequence: CDR1 MNHEY, CDR2 SVGEGT. This CDR3 is 15 amino acids long. Trimming took 1 base from V and 3 from J, leaving 10 bases between them. CDR3 amino acids: CASSYLDSYNQPQHF. In DNA form, the CDR3 reads TGTGCCAGCAGTTACTTAGACAGCTACAATCAGCCCCAGCATTTT.

This clonotype was seen repeatedly, ten times or more. The chain carries TRBV6-5 and TRBJ1-1; D may be TRBD1 (6 bases). V dropped 0 bases and J dropped 3 bases, with 11 bases sitting between them. Germline CDR1 reads MNHEY; CDR2 reads SVGAGI. This CDR3 is 15 amino acids long. The CDR3 nucleotides read TGTGCCAGCAGTTACTCGAGGACAGTCCACACTGAAGCTTTCTTT. Protein product: CASSYSRTVHTEAFF.

This clonotype was seen a few times. This chain uses TRBV5-4 with TRBJ2-5, with 7 bases aligning to TRBD1. The V and J ends lost 5 bases and 3 bases, in that order; junction bases with no gene match: 7. CDR3 length: 14 amino acids. CDR1 and CDR2 (germline): SGHNT, YYREEE (reference sequence). DNA for the CDR3: TGTGCCAGCAGGGATGGGACAGTCAAAGAGACCCAGTACTTC. Translating it yields CASRDGTVKETQYF.

At least ten counts were recorded for this clonotype. J is TRBJ2-1 and V is TRBV7-9; 8 positions match TRBD1. Trimming at V came to 4 bases and at J to 9 bases, leaving 32 bases not matched to a gene. Germline V CDR1 and CDR2: SEHNR, FQNEAQ (reference sequence). The CDR3 spans 22 residues. CDR3 sequence (DNA): TGTGCCAGCAGCTCCTCCGACCGGCCCGGTATACAGACAGGGGAGAGTCGGGGTGAGCAGTTCTTC. Protein: CASSSSDRPGIQTGESRGEQFF. Full variable domain (missing parts from reference TRBV7-9 and TRBJ2-1): DTGVSQNPRHKITKRGQNVTFRCDPISEHNRLYWYRQTLGQGPEFLTYFQNEAQLEKSRLLSDRFSAERPKGSFSTLEIQRTEQGDSAMYLCASSSSDRPGIQTGESRGEQFFGPGTRLTVL.

This clonotype was picked up many times. CDR3 nucleotides: TGTGCCAGCTCACCACCTACTGGGGGGGTCCTCTACGAGCAGTACTTC. Translating gives CASSPPTGGVLYEQYF. The chain employs TRBV18 and TRBJ2-7; 7 nucleotides align to TRBD2. This CDR3 spans 16 amino acids. V trimming: 0 bases; J trimming: 3 bases; junction bases outside the gene matches: 8. The V gene's germline CDR1 is KGHSH and CDR2 LQKENI.

This clonotype was seen at least ten times. The chain is built from TRBV7-6 and TRBJ2-3, with a tentative D call TRBD2 (6 bases). The CDR3 has 15 residues. Trimming shortened V by 5 bases and J by 0 bases, and 12 bases separated the two germline ends. In germline, CDR1 is SGHVS, CDR2 FNYEAQ. The CDR3 bases are TGTGCCAGCAGCCTAATAGCGGCTAGCACAGATACGCAGTATTTT. This sequence encodes CASSLIAASTDTQYF.

Turning to this clonotype: A much larger clone lies a single base off, so this may be a read error. This CDR3 is missing its conserved last phenylalanine or tryptophan, likely due to a read error. The chain uses TRBV11-3 and TRBJ1-1; 9 bases fit TRBD1. J was trimmed by 4 bases and V by 5 bases; bases with no gene match: 5. This CDR3 has 14 residues. Germline V gene sequence: CDR1 SGHNT, CDR2 YENEEA. Here the CDR3 reads CASSRDRVGTEAFL. CDR3 sequence (DNA): TGTGCCAGCAGCCGGGACAGGGTGGGCACTGAAGCTTTCTTA.

V is TRBV7-9 and J is TRBJ2-3; 12 bases map to TRBD1. The trim removed 0 bases at V and 4 bases at J, leaving 5 bases unmatched. Germline CDR1 reads SEHNR; CDR2 reads FQNEAQ (reference sequence). There are 17 residues in the CDR3. Here the CDR3 DNA reads TGTGCCAGCAGCTTAGCGGGGACAGGGGGCAACGCAGATACGCAGTATTTT. It codes for CASSLAGTGGNADTQYF.

J is TRBJ2-1 and V is TRBV10-1; 13 bases fit TRBD2. V was clipped by 8 bases and J by 8 bases; unmatched bases: 3. The length of the CDR3 is 13 residues. The germline V gene encodes CDR1 WNHNN and CDR2 SYGVQD (reference sequence). The CDR3 DNA is TGCGCCAGCCGACTAGCGGGGGGCCATGAGCAGTTCTTC. This translates into CASRLAGGHEQFF.

This clonotype was counted many times. J is TRBJ1-5 and V is TRBV9, with D possibly being TRBD1 (5 bases). The V end was cut by 7 bases, the J end by 2 bases, with 13 bases between. Per germline, CDR1 SGDLS and CDR2 YYNGEE. The CDR3 runs to 14 residues. CDR3 nucleotide sequence: TGTGCCAGCGGAACCGGGACCGGCAATCAGCCCCAGCATTTT. Its translation: CASGTGTGNQPQHF. The full variable domain, rest sourced from reference TRBV9 and TRBJ1-5, is DSGVTQTPKHLITATGQRVTLRCSPRSGDLSVYWYQQSLDQGLQFLIQYYNGEERAKGNILERFSAQQFPDLHSELNLSSLELGDSALYFCASGTGTGNQPQHFGDGTRLSIL.

The chain is built from TRBV28 and TRBJ2-7; 8 positions match TRBD1. The V gene's germline CDR1 is MDHEN and CDR2 SYDVKM. V lost 7 bases and J lost 7; bases outside the gene matches: 6. The CDR3 covers 12 residues. CDR3 residues: CASMQGAWEQYF. The CDR3 DNA reads as TGTGCCAGCATGCAGGGGGCGTGGGAGCAGTACTTC.